The T cell receptor beta chain described here comes from a study of regulatory T cells in long-lasting Graves disease. Study summary: Over 5 years on antithyroid drugs plus positive TSH receptor antibodies marked Graves' disease as persistent.

Germline CDR1 is LGHDT and CDR2 is YNNKEL (reference sequence). Deletions cut 0 bases from V and 5 bases from J, with 11 bases between. This CDR3 region has 14 residues. Time point indicated: persistent/refractory GD, antithyroid drugs over 5 years with positive TRAb. Extracted PBMC RNA gave rise to the TCR library. The authors built TCR beta libraries using iRepertoire HTBI primers and Arm-PCR of CDR3 regions. MiXCR was run by TCRdb on the multiplex PCR reads, yielding one entry per CDR3 protein. The table includes 300,000 or so distinct CDR3 sequences, about 20% detected once. The source was peripheral blood mononuclear cells (PBMCs), collected when the disease was refractory, from a patient treated with antithyroid drugs. This chain links TRBV3-1 with TRBJ2-7, with a weak D call TRBD1 (5 bases). This clonotype originated in a female donor with Graves disease. The CDR3 DNA reads as TGTGCCAGCAGCCAAGAACCAGGGAAGGACGAGCAGTACTTC. This sequence encodes CASSQEPGKDEQYF.